Only a few counts were recorded for the clone carrying this T cell receptor (beta chain). Unique molecular identifiers were used to barcode this TCRbeta library. TCRdb called the PCR reads again in MiXCR, with one record for every CDR3 protein. The table has over 400,000 distinct CDR3 sequences, approximately 12% seen once. V was pared by 3 bases and J by 8 bases, with 15 bases between. Germline CDR1 reads SGDLS; CDR2 reads YYNGEE. CDR3 length: 14 residues. These data originate in a study of T-cell reconstitution after alpha-beta-depleted transplantation in children. The chain links TRBV9 to TRBJ2-4; D is possibly TRBD1 or TRBD2 (5 bases each). The receptor comes from a human donor who donated a stem cell graft to a child with combined immunodeficiency. The sequences come from PBMCs from the stem cell graft donor, collected from the stem cell graft. CDR3 residues: CASSGGTPADIQYF. Written as DNA, the CDR3 is TGTGCCAGCAGCGGTGGGACCCCCGCGGACATTCAGTACTTC.